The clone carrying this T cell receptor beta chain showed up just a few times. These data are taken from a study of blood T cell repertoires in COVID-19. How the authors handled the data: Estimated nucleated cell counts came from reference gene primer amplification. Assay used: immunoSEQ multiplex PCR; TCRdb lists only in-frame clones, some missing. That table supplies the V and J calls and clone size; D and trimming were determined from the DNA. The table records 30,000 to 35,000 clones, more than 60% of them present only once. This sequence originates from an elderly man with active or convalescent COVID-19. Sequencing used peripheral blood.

Here the CDR3 DNA reads TGTGCCAGCAGTTACTCGATGTCTAGCCTCTCCTACGAGCAGTACTTC. It yields the protein CASSYSMSSLSYEQYF. The V call is TRBV6-5, the J call TRBJ2-7, with D possibly matching TRBD2 (5 bases). Germline V CDR1 and CDR2: MNHEY, SVGAGI. The CDR3 is 16 residues long. V was clipped by 0 bases and J by 0 bases, with 12 bases between them.